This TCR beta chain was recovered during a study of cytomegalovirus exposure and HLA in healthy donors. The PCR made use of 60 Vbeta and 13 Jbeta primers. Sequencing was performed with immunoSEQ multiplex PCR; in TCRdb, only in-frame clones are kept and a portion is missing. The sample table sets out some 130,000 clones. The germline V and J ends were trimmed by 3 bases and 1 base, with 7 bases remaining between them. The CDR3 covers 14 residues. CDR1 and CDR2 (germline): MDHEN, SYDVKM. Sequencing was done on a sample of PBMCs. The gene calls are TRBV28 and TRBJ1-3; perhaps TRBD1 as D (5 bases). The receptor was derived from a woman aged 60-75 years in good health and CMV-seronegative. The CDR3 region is CASSLAGSGNTIYF. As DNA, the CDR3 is TGTGCCAGCAGTTTGGCAGGGTCTGGAAACACCATATATTTT.